Each of the 17 T cell receptor beta chains below was sequenced from the same sample in a study of blood T cell repertoires in COVID-19. Produced via immunoSEQ multiplex PCR; TCRdb's table is partial and in-frame only. The sample has tens of thousands of clones, about 82% seen once. Sequencing used peripheral blood. Every receptor here comes from an elderly woman with active or convalescent COVID-19.

The chain joins TRBV4-3 to TRBJ1-5, with 7 bases that match TRBD1. Germline CDR1 and CDR2: LGHNA and YSLEER. There are 16 residues in the CDR3. The V gene end was trimmed by 1 base and the J gene end by 2 bases; junction bases not matched to a gene: 5. The CDR3 DNA is TGCGCCAGCAGCCAAGGTCGACAGGGAGGCAATCAGCCCCAGCATTTT. Its protein is CASSQGRQGGNQPQHF.

The chain joins TRBV21-1 to TRBJ2-7; the D call in the table, TRBD2, was not verified against the DNA. TRBV21-1 is noted as a pseudogene. The CDR3 extends over 18 amino acids. CDR3 loop: CASSKARCGLAGSYEQYF. In nucleotides, the CDR3 is TGTGCCAGCAGCAAAGCTCGTTGTGGACTAGCGGGAAGCTACGAGCAGTACTTC.

This rearrangement joins TRBV28 to TRBJ2-1, with 9 bases fitting TRBD1. Germline CDR1 MDHEN, CDR2 SYDVKM. J was trimmed by 3 bases and V by 8 bases; bases with no gene match: 8. The CDR3 runs 15 residues. The CDR3 DNA reads TGTGCCAGCTTCTCCCAGGACAGGGGCTACAATGAGCAGTTCTTC. The encoded protein is CASFSQDRGYNEQFF.

This rearrangement joins TRBV7-8 to TRBJ2-7, with TRBD1 identical over 9 bases. CDR3 length equals 13 residues. J gave up 6 bases and V 6 bases, and 6 bases lay outside the gene matches. Per the germline V gene, CDR1 is SGHVS and CDR2 is FQNEAQ. CDR3 region: CASRSGTGPEQYF. The CDR3 DNA reads as TGTGCCAGCAGATCCGGGACAGGGCCCGAGCAGTACTTC.

The gene calls are TRBV18 and TRBJ1-6; 9 nucleotides align to TRBD1. Germline V gene data show CDR1 as KGHSH and CDR2 as LQKENI. The CDR3 covers 17 residues. The junction had 10 bases not matched to a gene; V was cut back by 1 base and J by 9 bases. The CDR3 coding sequence is TGTGCCAGCTCACCACAGATGGACAGGGGAGTAGGTTCACCCCTCCACTTT. Translated, it gives CASSPQMDRGVGSPLHF.

The chain has TRBV25-1 and TRBJ1-1; D possibly corresponds to TRBD1 (6 bases). The CDR3 covers 14 residues. V was clipped by 8 bases and J by 2 bases, with 15 bases between them. Germline CDR1 reads MGHDK; CDR2 reads SYGVNS. The CDR3 protein is CASPRGGPNTEAFF. The DNA of the CDR3 is TGTGCCAGCCCTAGGGGGGGGCCCAACACTGAAGCTTTCTTT.

The rearrangement joins TRBV7-2 to TRBJ1-1; 8 bases are shared with TRBD1. Germline V gene sequence: CDR1 SGHTA, CDR2 FQGNSA. Trimming at V came to 1 base and at J to 10 bases, leaving 14 bases not matched to a gene. The CDR3 runs 16 residues. In DNA form, the CDR3 reads TGTGCCAGCAGCTTAGTCTTAAATGTTGGGACAGGCCGAGCTTTCTTT. Residues: CASSLVLNVGTGRAFF.

This clone was observed once. The CDR3 sequence is CASSYSSTSGGVHGTDTQYF. Written as DNA, the CDR3 is TGTGCCAGCAGTTACTCGAGTACGTCTGGCGGGGTCCACGGGACAGATACGCAGTATTTT. V and J are TRBV6-2 or TRBV6-3 and TRBJ2-3, with D perhaps TRBD2 (6 bases). CDR3 size: 20 residues. Germline values: CDR1 MNHEY, CDR2 SVGEGT. V shed 0 bases and J shed 3 bases, with 25 bases lying between them.

The chain couples TRBV2 to TRBJ1-2; TRBD1 is a possible D gene (5 bases). Germline V gene sequence: CDR1 SNHLY, CDR2 FYNNEI. The ends were cut back, 3 bases at V and 1 base at J, with 6 bases in the middle. The CDR3 length is 13 residues. The DNA for the CDR3 is TGTGCCAGCAGTGAGCAGGGTAACTATGGCTACACCTTC. Its translation is CASSEQGNYGYTF.

This chain uses TRBV5-1 with TRBJ2-4, with 7 bases fitting TRBD1. CDR1 is SGHRS, CDR2 YFSETQ, per germline. V dropped 0 bases and J dropped 5; count of bases not matched to a gene: 2. CDR3 length equals 14 residues. CDR3 bases: TGCGCCAGCAGCTTGGTTACAGGGGAAAACATTCAGTACTTC. It translates to CASSLVTGENIQYF.

The rearrangement joins TRBV5-1 to TRBJ2-2; TRBD2 matches 8 bases. This CDR3 is built from 16 residues. The V and J ends lost 1 base and 5 bases, in that order; junction bases with no gene match: 7. CDR1 and CDR2 from the germline V gene are SGHRS and YFSETQ. CDR3 sequence reads: CASSLTREAGTGELFF. DNA for the CDR3: TGCGCCAGCAGCTTGACGCGGGAGGCCGGGACCGGGGAGCTGTTTTTT.

The chain carries TRBV25-1 and TRBJ2-1; TRBD1 aligns across 8 bases. The CDR3 contains 13 residues. Per germline, CDR1 MGHDK and CDR2 SYGVNS. The V gene end was trimmed by 4 bases and the J gene end by 9 bases; junction bases not matched to a gene: 5. The CDR3: CASSGQGAGEQFF. As DNA, the CDR3 is TGTGCCAGCAGTGGCCAGGGGGCTGGTGAGCAGTTCTTC.

V and J are TRBV30 and TRBJ2-3, with TRBD2 identical over 7 bases. With 4 bases clipped from V and 1 base from J, the junction kept 2 bases outside the gene matches. The CDR3 loop spans 13 amino acids. Germline V gene data show CDR1 as GTSNPN and CDR2 as SVGIG (reference sequence). CDR3 residues: CAWKTSGTDTQYF. The CDR3 region has the DNA TGTGCCTGGAAAACTAGCGGCACAGATACGCAGTATTTT.

This clone was seen only a few times. The V and J genes are TRBV24-1 and TRBJ1-5; D possibly corresponds to TRBD1 (6 bases). Trimming left V 6 bases short and J 3 bases short, with 8 bases between. Germline CDR1 KGHDR, CDR2 SFDVKD. This CDR3 is built from 13 residues. CDR3 DNA: TGTGCCACCAGTCCGGGACACAATCAGCCCCAGCATTTT. Translating gives CATSPGHNQPQHF.

The genes are TRBV12-5 and TRBJ2-1, with 7 bases identical to TRBD1. The CDR3 runs to 15 residues. Losses at the gene ends were 2 bases for V and 8 bases for J; bases not matched to a gene: 9. Germline V lookup: CDR1 LGHNT, CDR2 FRNRAP. The CDR3 loop is CASGLHRQGGDEQFF. The CDR3 DNA follows: TGTGCTAGTGGTTTGCATAGACAGGGTGGCGATGAGCAGTTCTTC.

The gene calls are TRBV30 and TRBJ2-3; 8 nucleotides match TRBD2. The junction had 9 bases not matched to a gene; V was cut back by 3 bases and J by 1 base. The germline CDR1 and CDR2 sequences are GTSNPN and SVGIG (reference sequence). The CDR3 totals 16 residues. The CDR3 region is CAWRGPRRGGTDTQYF. The CDR3 DNA reads as TGTGCCTGGAGGGGTCCCCGGCGGGGGGGCACAGATACGCAGTATTTT.

The chain combines TRBV6-4 with TRBJ1-2; 10 bases match TRBD1. The CDR3 has 15 residues. CDR1 is MRHNA, CDR2 SNTAGT, per germline. The V gene end was trimmed by 0 bases and the J gene end by 9 bases; junction bases not matched to a gene: 7. This CDR3 reads CASSDSSWDRGSYTF. As DNA, the CDR3 is TGTGCCAGCAGTGACTCAAGTTGGGACAGGGGAAGCTACACCTTC.